This T cell receptor beta chain is from a study of early T cells in non-severe SARS-CoV-2 infection (dated by TCRdb to the early 2020s). General notes on the study: Because TCR sequencing relied on bulk RNA taken from unsorted whole blood, pairing of alpha and beta chains was not possible.

Study-level results and caveats: VDJdb matching was skewed toward anti-spike CD8 responses, so virus-specific expansions were likely underestimated and private and CD4 specificities were missed.

The CDR3 goes from the cysteine to the phenylalanine over 17 residues. The only DNA kept is the CDR3, 51 bases in frame from the first base. CDR1 and CDR2 are read off the germline V gene as LGHNA and YNFKEQ. From V the trimming removes 3 bases and from J it removes 4 bases, while the gene matches leave 8 bases of the junction unaccounted for. Remarks on this clonotype: Its cognate antigen has yet to be identified. No quality values exist for individual bases; no much larger clone is one base distant.

A case-control design nested within a healthcare worker cohort in London, UK, was used, with weekly nasopharyngeal swab PCR tests and blood sampling performed. Healthcare workers were recruited between 23 and 31 March 2020, during the week of the UK lockdown, and were followed weekly for up to roughly 16 weeks. The library came from 5' RACE. Instrument used: NextSeq 500. Unique molecular identifiers were attached to individual cDNA molecules in the TCR library protocol so that sequencing error and PCR bias could be corrected. TCR alpha and beta chains were both sequenced, and the abundances of alpha and beta sequences in each sample were closely correlated with each other. The study's processing was this. Decombinator V4 was used to perform V gene, J gene and CDR3 annotation of TCR sequences. Expanded TCRs were defined as changing significantly between any two time points under a Poisson model with p below 0.0001. TCR abundances were normalised to the total number of TCRs sequenced per sample and were expressed as counts per million. MAIT TCRs were defined by TRAV1-2 paired with TRAJ12, TRAJ20 or TRAJ33, and iNKT TCRs by TRAV10 paired with TRAJ18. VDJdb, accessed 1 November 2021, was searched for CMV, EBV and SARS-CoV-2 annotated TCRs, with TCRs annotated for multiple antigens excluded. Clones were called with MiXCR by TCRdb after fastp trimmed the public reads at Q25, and only in-frame beta chains were retained. Duplicate CDR3 protein sequences are folded into a single record with the most common DNA and genes. The V and J calls shown here were made by TCRdb, not taken from the authors' results. This sample lists about 66,000 distinct CDR3 sequences; approximately 9.1% were detected once. 3% to 3.5% of the sample rests with the top ten.

Recombination connected TRBV4-2 to TRBJ2-3; 12 bases in the junction line up with TRBD2. The material sequenced was whole blood. The TCR comes from an adult who was a healthcare worker with PCR-confirmed SARS-CoV-2 infection or an uninfected control (not recorded which). The CDR3 region has the sequence CASSQQSSGRGSDTQYF. The nucleotide sequence is TGTGCCAGCAGCCAGCAATCTAGCGGGAGGGGGTCAGATACGCAGTATTTT.